What follows are 13 T cell receptor beta chains derived from one specimen sequenced in a study of blood T cell repertoires in COVID-19. Measured with immunoSEQ multiplex PCR; TCRdb has only the in-frame clones, and not every one. The sample carries over 150,000 clones, approximately 88% recorded once. The source material was peripheral blood. These receptors were obtained from a woman aged 60-75 years with acute or convalescent COVID-19.

The J gene is TRBJ1-2, the V gene TRBV3-1 (or the pseudogene TRBV3-2); a possible D gene is TRBD1 (5 bases). Trimming cost V 2 bases and J 3 bases, with 10 bases left between them. The V gene's germline CDR1 is LGHDT and CDR2 YNNKEL (reference sequence). There are 14 residues in the CDR3. The CDR3 DNA reads TGTGCCAGCAGCCAAACAGGTTTTTACTATGGCTACACCTTC. It codes for CASSQTGFYYGYTF.

The chain links TRBV10-2 to TRBJ2-3; TRBD2 agrees at 7 bases. Per the germline V gene, CDR1 is WSHSY and CDR2 is SAAADI. This CDR3 is built from 14 residues. V lost 6 bases, J lost 2 bases, and 5 bases stayed unmatched. CDR3 nucleotide sequence: TGCGCCAGCAGCGAAGGGACTACCACAGATACGCAGTATTTT. Its translation is CASSEGTTTDTQYF.

The J gene is TRBJ2-5, the V gene TRBV6-2 or TRBV6-3, with D perhaps matching TRBD2 (5 bases). V shed 2 bases and J shed 1 base, with 14 bases lying between them. Germline values: CDR1 MNHEY, CDR2 SVGEGT. CDR3 length: 16 amino acids. The CDR3 loop is CASSYLIARTQETQYF. The CDR3 region has the DNA TGTGCCAGCAGTTACCTAATAGCGAGAACCCAAGAGACCCAGTACTTC.

This sequence joins TRBV4-1 and TRBJ2-1; 9 bases are a match to TRBD1. CDR1 is MGHRA, CDR2 YSYEKL, per germline. The V and J ends lost 5 bases and 6 bases, in that order; junction bases with no gene match: 8. This CDR3 contains 15 residues. CDR3: CASSRGQGPINEQFF. The CDR3 DNA reads TGCGCCAGCAGCAGGGGACAGGGTCCCATCAATGAGCAGTTCTTC.

The V call is TRBV6-5, the J call TRBJ2-1; tentatively, D is TRBD2 (6 bases). Germline V gene data show CDR1 as MNHEY and CDR2 as SVGAGI. Trimming stripped 8 bases from V and 0 bases from J, with 8 bases between. The CDR3 is 13 amino acids. The CDR3 sequence: CASRGSSYNEQFF. The DNA of the CDR3 is TGTGCCAGCCGGGGGAGCTCCTACAATGAGCAGTTCTTC.

This clone was counted between two and nine times. The chain couples TRBV4-3 to TRBJ2-1; tentatively, D is TRBD2 (5 bases). Per germline, CDR1 LGHNA and CDR2 YSLEER. V lost 1 base to trimming and J lost 6 bases, with 16 bases between them. The CDR3 extends over 16 amino acids. The chain's CDR3 is CASSQALALRGNEQFF. The DNA for the CDR3 is TGCGCCAGCAGCCAAGCCCTGGCCCTCCGGGGCAATGAGCAGTTCTTC.

This chain connects TRBV5-1 to TRBJ1-3; D gene uncertain. The germline V gene has CDR1 SGHRS and CDR2 YFSETQ. V was shortened by 0 bases and J by 8 bases, with 12 bases between the two germline ends. The CDR3 totals 14 residues. CDR3 protein: CASSLEPGEHTIYF. As DNA, the CDR3 is TGCGCCAGCAGCTTGGAACCCGGGGAACACACCATATATTTT.

The DNA for the CDR3 is TGTGCCAGCAGCTTAGGAGGGACAGGGTCCTACGAGCAGTACTTC. Its protein product is CASSLGGTGSYEQYF. The chain is built from TRBV11-3 and TRBJ2-7, with TRBD1 matching 9 bases. The CDR3 length is 15 residues. V lost 1 base, J lost 1 base, and 2 bases stayed unmatched. Germline lookup yields CDR1 SGHNT and CDR2 YENEEA.

The V call is TRBV3-1 (or the pseudogene TRBV3-2), the J call TRBJ1-5; 10 nucleotides match TRBD1. The CDR3 totals 14 residues. V trimming: 4 bases; J trimming: 7 bases; junction bases outside the gene matches: 4. From germline, CDR1 is LGHDT and CDR2 YNNKEL (reference sequence). The CDR3 loop is CASSLGTGEQPQHF. The CDR3 nucleotides are TGTGCCAGCAGCCTAGGGACAGGGGAACAGCCCCAGCATTTT.

The CDR3 DNA reads TGTGCCAGCAGTTATGCAGGGGGAAATTCACCCCTCCACTTT. Its translation is CASSYAGGNSPLHF. The chain combines TRBV7-2 with TRBJ1-6, with 7 bases identical to TRBD1. Per the germline V gene, CDR1 is SGHTA and CDR2 is FQGNSA. The CDR3 is 14 residues long. The V and J ends lost 6 bases and 7 bases, in that order; junction bases with no gene match: 6.

V is TRBV5-1 and J is TRBJ2-2; maybe TRBD2 (5 bases). This CDR3 is built from 14 residues. Trimming left V 4 bases short and J 6 bases short, with 13 bases between. The germline V gene has CDR1 SGHRS and CDR2 YFSETQ. The CDR3 nucleotides read TGCGCCAGCAGCCCGGATGGCGGGCCCGGGGAGCTGTTTTTT. Translating it yields CASSPDGGPGELFF.

The V and J genes are TRBV7-2 and TRBJ2-6; D possibly corresponds to TRBD1 (5 bases). The germline V and J ends were trimmed by 6 bases and 0 bases, with 6 bases remaining between them. In germline, CDR1 is SGHTA, CDR2 FQGNSA. The CDR3 is 14 residues long. The chain's CDR3 is CASRRGSGANVLTF. CDR3 nucleotide sequence: TGTGCCAGCAGAAGGGGCTCTGGGGCCAACGTCCTGACTTTC.

The V call is TRBV28, the J call TRBJ1-2, with 9 bases matching TRBD1. The CDR3 contains 14 residues. Germline V gives CDR1 MDHEN, CDR2 SYDVKM. Trimming cost V 5 bases and J 7 bases; bases outside gene matches: 8. The CDR3 region is CASSPGQGRSGYTF. The DNA of the CDR3 is TGTGCCAGCAGTCCGGGACAGGGAAGGTCTGGCTACACCTTC.